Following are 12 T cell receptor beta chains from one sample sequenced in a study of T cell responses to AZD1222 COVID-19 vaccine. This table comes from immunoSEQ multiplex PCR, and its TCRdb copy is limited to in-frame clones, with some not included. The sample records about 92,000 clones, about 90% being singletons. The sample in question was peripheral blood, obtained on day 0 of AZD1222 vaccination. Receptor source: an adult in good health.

CDR3 bases: TGTGCCAGCAGCAGTCGGGACAGGGGTAACTATGGCTACACCTTC. It codes for CASSSRDRGNYGYTF. The V gene is TRBV21-1, the J gene TRBJ1-2; the D segment call TRBD1 is taken from the table without a DNA check. TRBV21-1 is given as a pseudogene. The CDR3 totals 15 residues.

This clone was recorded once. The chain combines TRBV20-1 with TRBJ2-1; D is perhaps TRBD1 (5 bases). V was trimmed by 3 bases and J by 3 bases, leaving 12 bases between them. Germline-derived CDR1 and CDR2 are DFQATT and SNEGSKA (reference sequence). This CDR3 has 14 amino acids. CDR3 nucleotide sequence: TGCAGTGCTAGTACCAGGGTGAACTACAATGAGCAGTTCTTC. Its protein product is CSASTRVNYNEQFF.

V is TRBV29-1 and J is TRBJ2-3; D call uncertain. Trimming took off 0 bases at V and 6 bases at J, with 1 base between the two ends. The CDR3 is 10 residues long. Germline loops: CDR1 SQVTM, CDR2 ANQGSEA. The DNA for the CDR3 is TGCAGCGTTGAAGAGGATACGCAGTATTTT. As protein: CSVEEDTQYF.

CDR3 amino acids: CASGPRGSSYNEQFF. In DNA, the CDR3 is TGTGCTAGTGGTCCCCGGGGAAGCTCCTACAATGAGCAGTTCTTC. V usage is TRBV12-5 and J usage is TRBJ2-1, with TRBD2 as a possible D gene (5 bases). There are 15 residues in the CDR3. V lost 5 bases, J lost 0 bases, and 11 bases lay in between. Germline lookup yields CDR1 LGHNT and CDR2 FRNRAP. Combining the CDR3 with reference TRBV12-5 and TRBJ2-1 gives the whole variable domain DARVTQTPRHKVTEMGQEVTMRCQPILGHNTVFWYRQTMMQGLELLAYFRNRAPLDDSGMPKDRFSAEMPDATLATLKIQPSEPRDSAVYFCASGPRGSSYNEQFFGPGTRLTVL.

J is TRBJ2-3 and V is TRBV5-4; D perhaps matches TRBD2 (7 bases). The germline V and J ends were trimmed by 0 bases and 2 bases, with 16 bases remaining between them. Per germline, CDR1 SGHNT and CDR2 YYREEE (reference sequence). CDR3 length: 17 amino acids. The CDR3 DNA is TGTGCCAGCAGCTTGGATCGCGGGGGCCTTAACACAGATACGCAGTATTTT. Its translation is CASSLDRGGLNTDTQYF.

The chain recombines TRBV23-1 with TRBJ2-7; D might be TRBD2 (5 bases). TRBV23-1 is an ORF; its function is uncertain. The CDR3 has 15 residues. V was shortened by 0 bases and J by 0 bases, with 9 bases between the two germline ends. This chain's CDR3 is CASSQSVGISYEQYF. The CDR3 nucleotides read TGCGCCAGCAGTCAATCAGTCGGGATCTCCTACGAGCAGTACTTC.

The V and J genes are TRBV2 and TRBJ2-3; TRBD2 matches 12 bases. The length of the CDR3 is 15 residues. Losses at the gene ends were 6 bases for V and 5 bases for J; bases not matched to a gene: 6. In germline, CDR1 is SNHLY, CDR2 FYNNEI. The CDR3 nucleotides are TGTGCCAGCAGCGGACTAGCGGGAACGGGAGATACGCAGTATTTT. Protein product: CASSGLAGTGDTQYF.

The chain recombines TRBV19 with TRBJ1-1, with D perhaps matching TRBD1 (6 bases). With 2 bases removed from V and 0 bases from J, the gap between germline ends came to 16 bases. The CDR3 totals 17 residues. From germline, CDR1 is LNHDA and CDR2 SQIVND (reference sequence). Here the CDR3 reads CASSISVAGGLNTEAFF. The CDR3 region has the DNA TGTGCCAGTAGTATAAGTGTCGCGGGGGGCCTGAACACTGAAGCTTTCTTT.

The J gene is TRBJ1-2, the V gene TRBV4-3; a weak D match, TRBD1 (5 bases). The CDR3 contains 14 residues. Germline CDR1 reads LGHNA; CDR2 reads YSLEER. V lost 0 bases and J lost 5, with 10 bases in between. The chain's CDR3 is CASSQDRGAYGYTF. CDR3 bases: TGCGCCAGCAGCCAAGATCGAGGGGCGTATGGCTACACCTTC.

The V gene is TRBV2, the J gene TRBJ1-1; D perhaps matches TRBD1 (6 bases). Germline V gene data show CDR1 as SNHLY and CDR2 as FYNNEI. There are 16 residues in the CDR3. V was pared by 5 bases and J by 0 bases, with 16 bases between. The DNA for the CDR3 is TGTGCCAGCAGTTCAGGGAAAGGGGGAGTGAACACTGAAGCTTTCTTT. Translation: CASSSGKGGVNTEAFF.

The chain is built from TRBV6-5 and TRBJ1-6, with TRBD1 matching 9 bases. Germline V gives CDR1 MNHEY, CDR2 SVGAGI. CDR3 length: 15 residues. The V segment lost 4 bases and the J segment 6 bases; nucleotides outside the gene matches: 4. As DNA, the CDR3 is TGTGCCAGCAGTTTCCTGACAGGGGGTAATTCACCCCTCCACTTT. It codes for CASSFLTGGNSPLHF.

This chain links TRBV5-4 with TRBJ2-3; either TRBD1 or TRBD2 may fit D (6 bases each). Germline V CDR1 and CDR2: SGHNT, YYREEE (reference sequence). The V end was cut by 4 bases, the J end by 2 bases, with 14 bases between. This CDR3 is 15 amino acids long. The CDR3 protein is CASSPRGLNTDTQYF. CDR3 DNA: TGTGCCAGCAGCCCCAGGGGACTTAACACAGATACGCAGTATTTT.